This TCR beta chain derives from a study of cytomegalovirus exposure and HLA in healthy donors. Turning to this clone: Its specificity is unknown.

Germline CDR1 reads SGHRS; CDR2 reads YFSETQ. CDR3 length equals 15 residues. Trimming cost V 2 bases and J 6 bases; bases outside gene matches: 9. Amplification used 60 Vbeta primers and 13 Jbeta primers. Clones were sequenced by immunoSEQ multiplex PCR, and TCRdb holds only the in-frame ones, with some missing. The sample has roughly 30,000 clones, approximately 87% seen once. Study-wide results and caveats: Most CMV-associated TCR beta chains appeared HLA-restricted in a later analysis. In terms of immune exposure information, only CMV serostatus was available.

Sequences were obtained from PBMCs. This rearrangement joins TRBV5-1 to TRBJ1-2, with 8 nucleotides matching TRBD1. This TCR derives from a boy between 5 and 17 years old in good health and CMV-seronegative. DNA for the CDR3: TGCGCCAGCAGCTTAGAATGGGACAGGCAGGATGGCTACACCTTC. Amino acids: CASSLEWDRQDGYTF. Looking up the rest from reference TRBV5-1 and TRBJ1-2 gives the full variable domain: KAGVTQTPRYLIKTRGQQVTLSCSPISGHRSVSWYQQTPGQGLQFLFEYFSETQRNKGNFPGRFSGRQFSNSRSEMNVSTLELGDSALYLCASSLEWDRQDGYTFGSGTRLTVV.